Described below is a single TCR beta chain sequence and its context. What it binds is not known. TCR beta cDNA libraries included unique molecular identifiers. TCRdb re-derived calls from the PCR reads in MiXCR, one entry per CDR3 protein. This table has approximately 690,000 distinct CDR3 sequences, roughly three fifths appearing once. This specimen belongs to a study of post-analysis software for immune sequencing data. Whole-study results and caveats: Multiple sclerosis patients had significantly lower normalized Chao1 diversity than controls.

The sample was blood. The origin of this receptor is a girl between 2 and 10 years old with multiple sclerosis.

CDR3 nucleotide sequence: TGTGCCAGCAGTCGAAGGACTAGCGGGGACTATTACAATGAGCAGTTCTTC. It is translated as CASSRRTSGDYYNEQFF. The gene calls are TRBV6-1 and TRBJ2-1; 12 nucleotides align to TRBD2. CDR3 size: 17 residues. After removal of 5 bases from V and 4 bases from J, the junction contained 9 bases not matched to a gene. Germline loops: CDR1 MNHNS, CDR2 SASEGT.